These 10 T cell receptor beta chains came from one sample sequenced in a study of control samples from healthy donors and cancer patients (dated by TCRdb to between 2020 and 2021). The library was made by the immunoSEQ multiplex PCR assay. TCRdb took over this immuneACCESS table, retaining in-frame rearrangements with V and J assigned. Such tables are incomplete; in checked studies, under half of the missing clones stem from an unresolved V gene, and the remainder is unexplained. This sample gives around 82,000 clones in total; 80% to 90% of them show up just once. Together, the top ten hold about 18% of the sample. The sample taken for sequencing was blood. These receptors all come from a man aged 50 or older in good health.

The chain recombines TRBV7-2 with TRBJ1-2, with 11 bases that match TRBD1. The V gene's germline CDR1 is SGHTA and CDR2 FQGNSA. The CDR3 contains 15 residues. J gave up 4 bases and V 2 bases, and 3 bases lay outside the gene matches. The CDR3: CASSLTGQGGYGYTF. The CDR3 DNA follows: TGTGCCAGCAGCTTAACGGGACAGGGGGGCTATGGCTACACCTTC.

The chain has TRBV3-1 (or the pseudogene TRBV3-2) and TRBJ2-4; 10 bases fit TRBD1. CDR1 LGHDT and CDR2 YNNKEL come from the germline V gene (reference sequence). With 2 bases clipped from V and 3 bases from J, the junction kept 1 base outside the gene matches. This CDR3 spans 15 amino acids. The CDR3 loop reads CASSQRTGGKNIQYF. The CDR3 nucleotides read TGTGCCAGCAGCCAAAGGACAGGGGGCAAAAACATTCAGTACTTC.

The chain employs TRBV3-1 (or the pseudogene TRBV3-2) and TRBJ2-5, with D possibly matching TRBD1 (5 bases). The CDR3 consists of 13 residues. Germline V gene lookup returns CDR1 LGHDT and CDR2 YNNKEL (reference sequence). V was shortened by 6 bases and J by 5 bases, with 13 bases between the two germline ends. The CDR3, as DNA: TGTGCCAGCAGTAACCCAGGGTTGGAGACCCAGTACTTC. Its translation is CASSNPGLETQYF.

The chain has TRBV11-2 and TRBJ2-7; D not resolved. The CDR3 has 16 residues. The germline V gene encodes CDR1 SGHAT and CDR2 FQNNGV. V was trimmed by 3 bases and J by 2 bases, leaving 17 bases between them. DNA of the CDR3: TGTGCCAGCAGCTTTAGTTCGGGCAGTAAAGCCTACGAGCAGTACTTC. This encodes CASSFSSGSKAYEQYF. The variable domain in full, completed from reference TRBV11-2 and TRBJ2-7, reads EAGVAQSPRYKIIEKRQSVAFWCNPISGHATLYWYQQILGQGPKLLIQFQNNGVVDDSQLPKDRFSAERLKGVDSTLKIQPAKLEDSAVYLCASSFSSGSKAYEQYFGPGTRLTVT.

In its sample, this clone was seen once. The V gene is TRBV19, the J gene TRBJ2-1; 8 bases line up with TRBD2. J was trimmed by 9 bases and V by 6 bases; bases with no gene match: 10. The CDR3 spans 14 residues. The germline V gene has CDR1 LNHDA and CDR2 SQIVND (reference sequence). The CDR3 DNA follows: TGTGCCAGTAGCACGGGACTAGGTGGGGGTGAGCAGTTCTTC. Amino acid sequence: CASSTGLGGGEQFF.

CDR3 protein: CASSPPTGTYGYTF. Written as DNA, the CDR3 is TGTGCCAGTAGTCCCCCGACAGGGACCTATGGCTACACCTTC. This chain uses TRBV19 with TRBJ1-2, with TRBD1 matching over 7 bases. Trimming took 5 bases from V and 4 from J; bases not matched to a gene: 7. Germline V lookup: CDR1 LNHDA, CDR2 SQIVND (reference sequence). CDR3 size: 14 residues.

The chain employs TRBV7-9 and TRBJ2-7, with TRBD2 matching 9 bases. Trimming cost V 5 bases and J 6 bases; bases outside gene matches: 14. The length of the CDR3 is 16 residues. Germline values: CDR1 SEHNR, CDR2 FQNEAQ (reference sequence). The CDR3 sequence is CASSPPPGLATSEQYF. DNA for the CDR3: TGTGCCAGCAGCCCCCCTCCGGGACTAGCTACCTCCGAGCAGTACTTC. The variable domain in full, completed from reference TRBV7-9 and TRBJ2-7, reads DTGVSQNPRHKITKRGQNVTFRCDPISEHNRLYWYRQTLGQGPEFLTYFQNEAQLEKSRLLSDRFSAERPKGSFSTLEIQRTEQGDSAMYLCASSPPPGLATSEQYFGPGTRLTVT.

The chain links TRBV7-9 to TRBJ2-1; 9 nucleotides agree with TRBD2. CDR1 SEHNR and CDR2 FQNEAQ come from the germline V gene (reference sequence). V dropped 4 bases and J dropped 5; count of bases not matched to a gene: 9. This CDR3 has 16 amino acids. The CDR3 nucleotides are TGTGCCAGCAGCTCCCCCGGACTAGCGAGGAACAATGAGCAGTTCTTC. This gives the protein CASSSPGLARNNEQFF.

CDR3 in amino acids: CASGEPGLGNTIYF. CDR3 bases: TGTGCCAGTGGCGAACCAGGGTTAGGAAACACCATATATTTT. This chain links TRBV19 with TRBJ1-3; D may be TRBD1 (5 bases). The CDR3 contains 14 residues. Deletions cut 8 bases from V and 4 bases from J, with 15 bases between. From germline, CDR1 is LNHDA and CDR2 SQIVND (reference sequence).

This chain uses TRBV25-1 with TRBJ1-5; 7 nucleotides align to TRBD1. This CDR3 is built from 15 residues. Looked up from germline, CDR1 is MGHDK and CDR2 is SYGVNS. The V gene end was trimmed by 3 bases and the J gene end by 1 base; junction bases not matched to a gene: 3. CDR3 sequence: CASSESDRSNQPQHF. The CDR3 nucleotides are TGTGCCAGCAGTGAGTCGGACAGGAGCAATCAGCCCCAGCATTTT.